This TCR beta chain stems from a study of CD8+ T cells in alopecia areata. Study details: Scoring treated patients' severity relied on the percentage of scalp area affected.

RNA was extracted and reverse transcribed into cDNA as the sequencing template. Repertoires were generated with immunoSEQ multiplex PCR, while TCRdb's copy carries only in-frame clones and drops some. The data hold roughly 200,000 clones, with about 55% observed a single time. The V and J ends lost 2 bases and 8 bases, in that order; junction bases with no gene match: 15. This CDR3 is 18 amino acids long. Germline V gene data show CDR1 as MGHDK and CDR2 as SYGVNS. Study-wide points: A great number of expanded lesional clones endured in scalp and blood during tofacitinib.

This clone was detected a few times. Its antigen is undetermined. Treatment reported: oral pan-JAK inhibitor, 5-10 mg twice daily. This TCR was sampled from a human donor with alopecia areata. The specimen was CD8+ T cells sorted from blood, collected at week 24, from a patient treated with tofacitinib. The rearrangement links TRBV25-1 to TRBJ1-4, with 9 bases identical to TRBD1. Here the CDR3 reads CASSEVRTGVPRGEKLFF. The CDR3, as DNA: TGTGCCAGCAGTGAAGTGCGGACAGGGGTCCCTCGGGGCGAAAAACTGTTTTTT.